The subject of this entry is one T cell receptor beta chain. Its antigen is currently unknown. This entry belongs to a study of cytomegalovirus exposure and HLA in healthy donors. Only in-frame clones appear in the TCRdb table, and some are missing; sequencing was by immunoSEQ multiplex PCR. The profile covers about 150,000 clones, with around 88% appearing a single time and around 22% taken by the ten largest. Trimming cost V 3 bases and J 0 bases; bases outside gene matches: 16. Germline values: CDR1 SGDLS, CDR2 YYNGEE. The CDR3 extends over 19 amino acids. The study, taken as a whole, reports: Specificity of a few CMV-associated chains for CMV antigens was verified in vitro. Rarity marked most TCR sequences, yet some public TCRs occurred in many donors. Some TCR beta chains (more than 150 of them) were listed as cytomegalovirus-associated. High specificity and sensitivity for cytomegalovirus status were reported for the classifier.

The rearrangement links TRBV9 to TRBJ2-7; 9 bases are a match to TRBD2. The sample was PBMCs. This receptor was identified in a man aged 18 to 30 in good health and CMV-seropositive. The chain's CDR3 is CASSEGTVGGSGSSYEQYF. CDR3 coding DNA: TGTGCCAGCAGCGAGGGGACCGTAGGGGGTAGCGGGAGCTCCTACGAGCAGTACTTC.